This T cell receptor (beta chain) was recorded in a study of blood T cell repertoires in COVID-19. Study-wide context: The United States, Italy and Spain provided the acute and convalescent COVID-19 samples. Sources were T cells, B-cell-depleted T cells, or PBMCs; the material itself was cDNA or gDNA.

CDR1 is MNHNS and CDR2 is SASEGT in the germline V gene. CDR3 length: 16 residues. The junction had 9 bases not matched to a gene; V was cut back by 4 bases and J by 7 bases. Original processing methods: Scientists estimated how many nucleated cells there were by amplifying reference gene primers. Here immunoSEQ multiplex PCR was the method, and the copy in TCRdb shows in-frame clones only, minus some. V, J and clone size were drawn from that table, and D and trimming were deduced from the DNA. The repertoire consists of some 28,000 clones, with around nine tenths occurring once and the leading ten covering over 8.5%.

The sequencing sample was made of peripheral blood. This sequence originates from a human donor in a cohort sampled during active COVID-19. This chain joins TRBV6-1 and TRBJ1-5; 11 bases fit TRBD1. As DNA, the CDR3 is TGTGCCAGCAGTGCCGGTGGACAGGGGGCAAGGCAGCCCCAGCATTTT. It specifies CASSAGGQGARQPQHF.